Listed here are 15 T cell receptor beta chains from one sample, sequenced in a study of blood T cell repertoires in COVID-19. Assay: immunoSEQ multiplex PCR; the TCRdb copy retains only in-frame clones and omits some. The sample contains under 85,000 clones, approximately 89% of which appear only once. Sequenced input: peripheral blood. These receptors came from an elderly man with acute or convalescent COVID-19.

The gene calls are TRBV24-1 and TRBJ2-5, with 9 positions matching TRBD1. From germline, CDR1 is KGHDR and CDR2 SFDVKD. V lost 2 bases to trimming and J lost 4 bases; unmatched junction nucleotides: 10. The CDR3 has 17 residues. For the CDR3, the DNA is TGTGCCACCAGTGATTCTCCGGGACAGGGTTCAGTAGAGACCCAGTACTTC. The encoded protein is CATSDSPGQGSVETQYF.

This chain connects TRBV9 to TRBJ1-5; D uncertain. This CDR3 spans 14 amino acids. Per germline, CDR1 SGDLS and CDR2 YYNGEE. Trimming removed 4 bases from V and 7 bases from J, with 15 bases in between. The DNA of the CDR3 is TGTGCCAGCAGCCCGCGGCCCGATTCACAGCCCCAGCATTTT. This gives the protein CASSPRPDSQPQHF.

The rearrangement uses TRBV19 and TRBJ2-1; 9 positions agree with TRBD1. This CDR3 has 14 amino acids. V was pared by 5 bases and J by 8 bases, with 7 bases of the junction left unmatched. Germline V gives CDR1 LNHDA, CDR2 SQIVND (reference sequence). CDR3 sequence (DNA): TGTGCCAGTAGTTCGGGACAGGGCAGGGATGAGCAGTTCTTC. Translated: CASSSGQGRDEQFF.

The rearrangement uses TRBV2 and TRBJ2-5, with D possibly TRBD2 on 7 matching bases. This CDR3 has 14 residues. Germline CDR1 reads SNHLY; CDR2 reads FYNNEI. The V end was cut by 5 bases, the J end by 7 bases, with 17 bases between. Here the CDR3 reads CASSPQGREATQYF. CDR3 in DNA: TGTGCCAGCAGTCCTCAGGGGAGGGAGGCGACCCAGTACTTC.

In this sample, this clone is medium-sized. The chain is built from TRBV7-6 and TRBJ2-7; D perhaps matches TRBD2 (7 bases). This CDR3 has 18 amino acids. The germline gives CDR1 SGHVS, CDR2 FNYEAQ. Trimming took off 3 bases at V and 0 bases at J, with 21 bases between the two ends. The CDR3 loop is CASSLFGQAGAFSYEQYF. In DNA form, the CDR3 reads TGTGCCAGCAGCTTGTTTGGTCAGGCGGGGGCGTTCTCCTACGAGCAGTACTTC.

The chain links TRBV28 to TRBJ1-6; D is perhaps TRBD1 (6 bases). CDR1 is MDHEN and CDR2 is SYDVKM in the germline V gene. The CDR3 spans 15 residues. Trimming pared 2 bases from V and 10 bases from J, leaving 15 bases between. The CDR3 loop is CASSLRNRVDSPLHF. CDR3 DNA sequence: TGTGCCAGCAGTTTAAGGAACAGGGTGGACTCACCCCTCCACTTT. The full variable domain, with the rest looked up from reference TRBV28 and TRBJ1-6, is DVKVTQSSRYLVKRTGEKVFLECVQDMDHENMFWYRQDPGLGLRLIYFSYDVKMKEKGDIPEGYSVSREKKERFSLILESASTNQTSMYLCASSLRNRVDSPLHFGNGTRLTVT.

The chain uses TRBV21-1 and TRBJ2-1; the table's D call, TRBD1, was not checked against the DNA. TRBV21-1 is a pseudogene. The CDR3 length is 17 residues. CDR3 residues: CASSRGKTGGPYNEQFF. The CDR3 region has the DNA TGTGCCAGCAGCAGAGGGAAGACAGGGGGCCCCTACAATGAGCAGTTCTTC.

The CDR3 here is CASSQSFLGQGTYEQYF. For the CDR3, the DNA is TGCGCCAGCAGTCAATCATTTCTTGGACAGGGTACCTACGAGCAGTACTTC. The V call is TRBV23-1, the J call TRBJ2-7, with 8 bases aligning to TRBD1. TRBV23-1 carries the ORF label, with uncertain function. J lost 2 bases, V lost 0 bases, and 9 bases had no gene match. This CDR3 is built from 17 residues.

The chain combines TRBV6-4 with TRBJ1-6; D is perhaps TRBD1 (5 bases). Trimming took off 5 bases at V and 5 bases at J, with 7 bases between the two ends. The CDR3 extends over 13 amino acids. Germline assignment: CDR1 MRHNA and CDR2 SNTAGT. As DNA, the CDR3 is TGTGCCAGCAGTACAGGAGATAATTCACCCCTCCACTTT. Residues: CASSTGDNSPLHF.

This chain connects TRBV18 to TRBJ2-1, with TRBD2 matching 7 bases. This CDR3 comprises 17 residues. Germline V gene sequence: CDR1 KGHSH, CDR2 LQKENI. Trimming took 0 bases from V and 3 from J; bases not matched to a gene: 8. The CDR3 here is CASSPPDWLADYNEQFF. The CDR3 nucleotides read TGTGCCAGCTCACCACCGGATTGGCTAGCGGACTACAATGAGCAGTTCTTC.

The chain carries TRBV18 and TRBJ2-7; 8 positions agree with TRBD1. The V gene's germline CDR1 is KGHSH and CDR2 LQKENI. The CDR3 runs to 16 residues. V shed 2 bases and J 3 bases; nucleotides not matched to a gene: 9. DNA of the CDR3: TGTGCCAGCTCACCATTCAGTGGAGGACAGGGCTACGAGCAGTACTTC. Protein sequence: CASSPFSGGQGYEQYF.

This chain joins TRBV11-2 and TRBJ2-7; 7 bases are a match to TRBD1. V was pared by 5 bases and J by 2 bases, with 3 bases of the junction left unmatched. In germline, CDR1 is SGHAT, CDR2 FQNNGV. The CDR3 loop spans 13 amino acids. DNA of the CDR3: TGTGCCAGCAGCCGGGACAGTACCTACGAGCAGTACTTC. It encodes CASSRDSTYEQYF.

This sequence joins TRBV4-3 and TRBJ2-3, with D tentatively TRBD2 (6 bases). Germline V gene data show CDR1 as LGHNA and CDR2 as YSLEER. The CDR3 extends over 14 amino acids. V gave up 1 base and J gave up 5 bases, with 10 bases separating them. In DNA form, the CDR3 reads TGCGCCAGCAGCCAAGGGCCCGGGAGAGATACGCAGTATTTT. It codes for CASSQGPGRDTQYF.

The DNA of the CDR3 is TGTGCCAGCAGTCCGGGACAGGTCTATGGCTACACCTTC. It translates to CASSPGQVYGYTF. The V call is TRBV6-5, the J call TRBJ1-2; 8 nucleotides match TRBD1. The junction had 3 bases not matched to a gene; V was cut back by 5 bases and J by 4 bases. This CDR3 spans 13 amino acids. CDR1 is MNHEY, CDR2 SVGAGI, per germline.

The CDR3 reads CASSLYRGNQPQHF. As DNA, the CDR3 is TGTGCCAGCAGTCTCTACAGGGGGAATCAGCCCCAGCATTTT. V is TRBV27 and J is TRBJ1-5, with TRBD1 matching over 8 bases. Germline loops: CDR1 MNHEY, CDR2 SMNVEV (reference sequence). The V and J ends lost 5 bases and 4 bases, in that order; junction bases with no gene match: 4. The CDR3 runs 14 residues.